These 3 T cell receptor beta chains share one sample of origin, sequenced in a study of identical twins. TCRdb fed the 5' RACE reads into MiXCR, producing one record per CDR3 protein. This sample has hundreds of thousands of distinct CDR3 sequences; around an eighth occur once, and the top ten carry approximately 7.9%. A further study also used this sample, focusing on yellow fever vaccine responses in identical twins.

Sequencing was performed on CD8+ T cells sorted from blood. The receptors here all came from a woman aged 18 to 35 in good health.

This clonotype was seen a few times. The chain combines TRBV11-2 with TRBJ2-1, with TRBD2 identical over 11 bases. Trimming removed 5 bases from V and 0 bases from J; junction bases left unmatched: 9. Germline CDR1 reads SGHAT; CDR2 reads FQNNGV. The CDR3 consists of 18 residues. This chain's CDR3 is CASSLLAGVPSSYNEQFF. The DNA of the CDR3 is TGTGCCAGCAGCCTACTAGCGGGGGTCCCCAGCTCCTACAATGAGCAGTTCTTC. The full variable domain, rest sourced from reference TRBV11-2 and TRBJ2-1, is EAGVAQSPRYKIIEKRQSVAFWCNPISGHATLYWYQQILGQGPKLLIQFQNNGVVDDSQLPKDRFSAERLKGVDSTLKIQPAKLEDSAVYLCASSLLAGVPSSYNEQFFGPGTRLTVL.

V usage is TRBV4-1 and J usage is TRBJ2-5, with 8 bases aligning to TRBD2. CDR1 is MGHRA, CDR2 YSYEKL, per germline. Trimming at V came to 1 base and at J to 3 bases, leaving 10 bases not matched to a gene. This CDR3 has 17 residues. CDR3: CASSQVASGSPKETQYF. The CDR3 region has the DNA TGCGCCAGCAGCCAAGTGGCTAGCGGGTCACCCAAAGAGACCCAGTACTTC.

This chain links TRBV5-6 with TRBJ2-7; either TRBD1 or TRBD2 may supply D (7 bases each). Per the germline V gene, CDR1 is SGHDT and CDR2 is YYEEEE. This CDR3 region has 14 residues. Trimming took 4 bases from V and 7 from J, leaving 18 bases between them. The CDR3 reads CASSKGGGLKEQYV. CDR3 nucleotides: TGTGCCAGCAGCAAGGGAGGGGGCTTAAAAGAGCAGTACGTC.